The TCR beta chain under discussion was sequenced for a study of blood T cell repertoires in COVID-19. As for the study in general: In each case, the material was cDNA or gDNA derived from T cells, B-cell-depleted T cells, or PBMCs.

With V trimmed by 4 bases and J by 6 bases, 2 bases remained unmatched. This CDR3 spans 12 amino acids. CDR1 and CDR2 (germline): LGHDT, YNNKEL (reference sequence). Sequencing was performed with immunoSEQ multiplex PCR; in TCRdb, only in-frame clones are kept and a portion is missing. This table holds fewer than 80,000 clones, more than 75% found once. This receptor was taken from a human donor in a cohort sampled during active COVID-19. J is TRBJ1-2 and V is TRBV3-1 (or the pseudogene TRBV3-2), with TRBD1 identical over 7 bases. Material: peripheral blood. CDR3 residues: CASSPGTDGYTF. DNA for the CDR3: TGTGCCAGCAGCCCCGGGACAGATGGCTACACCTTC.